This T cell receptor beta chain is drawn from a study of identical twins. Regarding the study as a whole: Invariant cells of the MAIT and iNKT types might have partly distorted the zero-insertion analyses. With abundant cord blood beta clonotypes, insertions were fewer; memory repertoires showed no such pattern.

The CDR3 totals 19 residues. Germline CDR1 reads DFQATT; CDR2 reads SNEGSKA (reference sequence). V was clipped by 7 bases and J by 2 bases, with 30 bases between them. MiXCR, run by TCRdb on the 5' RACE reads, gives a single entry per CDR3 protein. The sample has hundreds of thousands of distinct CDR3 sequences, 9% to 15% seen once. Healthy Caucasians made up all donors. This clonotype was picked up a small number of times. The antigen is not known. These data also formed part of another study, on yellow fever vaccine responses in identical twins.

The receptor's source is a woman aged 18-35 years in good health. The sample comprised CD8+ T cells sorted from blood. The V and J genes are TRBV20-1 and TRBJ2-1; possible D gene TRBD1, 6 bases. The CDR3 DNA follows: TGCAGTGTCACTATTTTTCGGGTCGTTGGGGACAACCCCTACAATGAGCAGTTCTTC. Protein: CSVTIFRVVGDNPYNEQFF.